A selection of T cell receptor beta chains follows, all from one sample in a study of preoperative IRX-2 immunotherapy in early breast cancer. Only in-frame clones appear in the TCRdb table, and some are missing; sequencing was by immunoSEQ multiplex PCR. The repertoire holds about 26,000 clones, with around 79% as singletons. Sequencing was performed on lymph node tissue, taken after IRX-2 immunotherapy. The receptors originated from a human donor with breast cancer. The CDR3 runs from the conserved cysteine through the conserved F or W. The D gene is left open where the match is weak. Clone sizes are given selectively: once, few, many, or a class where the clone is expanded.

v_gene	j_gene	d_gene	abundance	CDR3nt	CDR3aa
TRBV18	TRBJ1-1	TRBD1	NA	TGTGCCAGCTCACCCACCCCAGGGGGAATCACTGAAGCTTTCTTT	CASSPTPGGITEAFF
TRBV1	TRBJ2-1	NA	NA	TGCGCCAGCAGCCAAGTCGATATGGGGTTCTCCTACAATGAGCAGTTCTTC	CASSQVDMGFSYNEQFF
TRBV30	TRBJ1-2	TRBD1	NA	TGTGCCTGGAGCCGACGACAGGGGGCGGATGGCTACACCTTC	CAWSRRQGADGYTF
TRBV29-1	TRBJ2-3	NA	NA	TGCAGCGTTGATTCCGGGGGAACAGATACGCAGTATTTT	CSVDSGGTDTQYF
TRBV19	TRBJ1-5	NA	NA	TGTGCCAGTAGTAATGACAGGAACAATCAGCCCCAGCATTTT	CASSNDRNNQPQHF
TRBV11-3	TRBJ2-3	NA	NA	TGTGCCAGCAGCTTGGCCTTCGGTAGCACAGATACGCAGTATTTT	CASSLAFGSTDTQYF
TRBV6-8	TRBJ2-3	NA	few	TGTGCCAGCAGTTTATGGGCTCCAGATACGCAGTATTTT	CASSLWAPDTQYF
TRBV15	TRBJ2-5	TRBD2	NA	TGTGCCACCAGCCGGACTAGCGGGTTTGGAGAGACCCAGTACTTC	CATSRTSGFGETQYF
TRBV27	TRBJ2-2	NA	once	TGTGCCAGCAGACCAACAAAGGGAGGGGGAACCGGGGAGCTGTTTTTT	CASRPTKGGGTGELFF
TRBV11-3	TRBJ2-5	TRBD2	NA	TGTGCCAGCAGCCAAGGACTCGGGGGGCAAGAGACCCAGTACTTC	CASSQGLGGQETQYF
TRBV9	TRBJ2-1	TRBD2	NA	TGTGCCAGCAGCGCTCCCTTAGCGGGAGTTTCCTACAATGAGCAGTTCTTC	CASSAPLAGVSYNEQFF
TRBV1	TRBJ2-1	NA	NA	TGCACCAGCAGCCAAGATAAGCTAGCGGGGGATGACAGCTCCTACAATGAGCAGTTCTTC	CTSSQDKLAGDDSSYNEQFF
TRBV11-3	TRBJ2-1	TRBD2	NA	TGTGCCAGCAGCCTGACGCCGGGGGGGAACAATGAGCAGTTCTTC	CASSLTPGGNNEQFF
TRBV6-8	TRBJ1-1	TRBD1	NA	TGTGCCAGCAGCCCCGACAGGGTTGCGTACACTGAAGCTTTCTTT	CASSPDRVAYTEAFF
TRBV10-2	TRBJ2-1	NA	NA	TGCGCCAGCAGAGGGGCGGGCCCGAGTAATGAGCAGTTCTTC	CASRGAGPSNEQFF
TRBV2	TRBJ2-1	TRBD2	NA	TGTGCCAGCACCACGGCTAGCGGTGCCTACAATGAGCAGTTCTTC	CASTTASGAYNEQFF
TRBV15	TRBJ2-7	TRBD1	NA	TGTGCCACCAGATCCGGGACAGGGGGCTCCCCCGAGCAGTACTTC	CATRSGTGGSPEQYF
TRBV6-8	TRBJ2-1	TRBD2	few	TGTGCCAGCAGTGATCCGGGACTAGCGGGAGTCGATGAGCAGTTCTTC	CASSDPGLAGVDEQFF
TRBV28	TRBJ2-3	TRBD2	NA	TGTGCCAGCAGTTCCTCTCCGGGACTAGGGAGTCACACAGATACGCAGTATTTT	CASSSSPGLGSHTDTQYF
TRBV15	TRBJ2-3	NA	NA	TGTGCCACCAGCAGGAGGCCCTCGGGGCAAGCAGATACGCAGTATTTT	CATSRRPSGQADTQYF
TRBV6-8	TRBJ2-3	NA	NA	TGTGCCAGCAGTACCCGCGGTGGATCAGATACGCAGTATTTT	CASSTRGGSDTQYF
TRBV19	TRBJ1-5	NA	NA	TGTGCCAGTAGTTTCTCGGGGATAAAGGATCAGCCCCAGCATTTT	CASSFSGIKDQPQHF
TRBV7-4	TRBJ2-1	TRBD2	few	TGTGCCAGCAGAACAGAAACTGGACTAGCTAACGATGAGCAGTTCTTC	CASRTETGLANDEQFF
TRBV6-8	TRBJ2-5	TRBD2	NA	TGTGCCAGCTCCAGGACTAGCGGGCTTCAAGAGACCCAGTACTTC	CASSRTSGLQETQYF
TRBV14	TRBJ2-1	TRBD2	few	TGTGCCAGCAGCTTTCGGACTAGCGGGAGCTCCTACAATGAGCAGTTCTTC	CASSFRTSGSSYNEQFF
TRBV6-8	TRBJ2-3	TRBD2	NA	TGTGCCAGCAGCTACCAAAGCGGGGACACAGATACGCAGTATTTT	CASSYQSGDTDTQYF
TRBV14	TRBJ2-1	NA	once	TGTGCCAGCAGCCCGCAACCCTCCGGGACACCCGACCAGATGGAGCAGTTCTTC	CASSPQPSGTPDQMEQFF
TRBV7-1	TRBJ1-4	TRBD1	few	TGTGCCAGCAGCTTTACCGGGACAGGGAATGAAAAACTGTTTTTT	CASSFTGTGNEKLFF
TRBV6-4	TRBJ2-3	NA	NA	TGTGCCAGCAGCCTCACAGATACGCAGTATTTT	CASSLTDTQYF
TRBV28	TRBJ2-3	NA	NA	TGTGCCAGCAGTTTAGTGGGAGGGGGGGGAGATACGCAGTATTTT	CASSLVGGGGDTQYF
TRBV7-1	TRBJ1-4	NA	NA	TGTGCCAGCAGCCCCCGACAGGACGAAAAACTGTTTTTT	CASSPRQDEKLFF
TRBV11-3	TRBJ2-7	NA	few	TGTGCCAGCAGCCCCCCAGGGACCAGGGACGAGCAGTACTTC	CASSPPGTRDEQYF
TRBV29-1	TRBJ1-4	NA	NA	TGCAGCGCCCGAGGGGGGTCTGGAAGTGAAAAACTGTTTTTT	CSARGGSGSEKLFF
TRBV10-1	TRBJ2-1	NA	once	TGCGCCAGCAGTGACTACAATGAGCAGTTCTTC	CASSDYNEQFF
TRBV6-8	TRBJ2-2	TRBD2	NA	TGTGCCAGCACTAAGCGGCGGGAGGGGAACACCGGGGAGCTGTTTTTT	CASTKRREGNTGELFF
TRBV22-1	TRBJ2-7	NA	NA	TGTGCCAGCAGTTTCCCCAGACAGGGTGGAGGGGAGCAGTACTTC	CASSFPRQGGGEQYF
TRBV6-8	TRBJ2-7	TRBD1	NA	TGTGCCAGCAGACGACAGGGGGCTATCTACGAGCAGTACTTC	CASRRQGAIYEQYF
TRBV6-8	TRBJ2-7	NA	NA	TGTGCCAGCAGTAACCCGAGACAGGCAAGCTACGAGCAGTACTTC	CASSNPRQASYEQYF
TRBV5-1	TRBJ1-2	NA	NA	TGCGCCAGCAGTCCTTTTATTCCCGGGACCCAATGGGGCTACACCTTC	CASSPFIPGTQWGYTF
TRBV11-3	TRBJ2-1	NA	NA	TGTGCCAGCAGCTATAATATCCGGGGAGGCCCCTACAATGAGCAGTTCTTC	CASSYNIRGGPYNEQFF
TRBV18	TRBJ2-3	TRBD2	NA	TGTGCCAGCTCACCACCGACTAGCGGGGCCACAGATACGCAGTATTTT	CASSPPTSGATDTQYF
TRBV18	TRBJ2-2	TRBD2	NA	TGTGCCAGCTCACCACCGGCGGGGGTTAACACCGGGGAGCTGTTTTTT	CASSPPAGVNTGELFF
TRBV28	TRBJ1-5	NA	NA	TGTGCCAGCAGCTCCCCGGCAGGAGGCAATCAGCCCCAGCATTTT	CASSSPAGGNQPQHF
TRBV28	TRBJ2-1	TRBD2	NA	TGTGCCAGCAGTTTAGGTTTAGAGCGTCTAGCGGGAGGGGGAGGGAATGAGCAGTTCTTC	CASSLGLERLAGGGGNEQFF
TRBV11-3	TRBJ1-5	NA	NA	TGTGCCAGCAGCTTACTGGGTTTGGGGAATCAGCCCCAGCATTTT	CASSLLGLGNQPQHF
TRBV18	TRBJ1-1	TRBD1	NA	TGTGCCAGCCCACCTACAGGGGGAATGAACACTGAAGCTTTCTTT	CASPPTGGMNTEAFF
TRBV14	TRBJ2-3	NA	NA	TGTGCCAGCAGCCAAGAATGGGGCAGGGCCACAGATACGCAGTATTTT	CASSQEWGRATDTQYF
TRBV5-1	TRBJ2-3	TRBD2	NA	TGCGCCAGCAGCCCGGGACTAGCGGGAGGGTTCACAGATACGCAGTATTTT	CASSPGLAGGFTDTQYF
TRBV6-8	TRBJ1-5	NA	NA	TGTGCCAGCAGTGGGGGCCAGTTTAGCAATCAGCCCCAGCATTTT	CASSGGQFSNQPQHF
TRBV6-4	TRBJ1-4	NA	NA	TGTGCCAGCAGTGAAGGGTTGAGGACAGCTCCTAATGAAAAACTGTTTTTT	CASSEGLRTAPNEKLFF
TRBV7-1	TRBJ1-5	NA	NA	TGTGCCAGCAGCCTGGACGCAAATAATCAGCCCCAGCATTTT	CASSLDANNQPQHF